This T cell receptor beta chain was identified during a study of cytomegalovirus exposure and HLA in healthy donors. Germline CDR1 is MGHRA and CDR2 is YSYEKL. This CDR3 region has 16 residues. V lost 3 bases, J lost 3 bases, and 18 bases lay in between. PCR was performed using 60 Vbeta and 13 Jbeta primers. Method: immunoSEQ multiplex PCR; TCRdb's copy keeps in-frame clones and lacks some. The sample gives approximately 110,000 clones, less than 80% of which show up once; 1% to 1.5% is in the top ten. The sequenced sample consisted of PBMCs. The gene calls are TRBV4-1 and TRBJ2-7; D call uncertain. The sequence came from a man aged 25-45 years in good health and CMV-seronegative. The CDR3 coding sequence is TGCGCCAGCAGCCACCCCCTAGGCGTATCGCGCTACGAGCAGTACTTC. Translation gives CASSHPLGVSRYEQYF.